Here is one T cell receptor beta chain with its context. The sample is drawn from a study of cytomegalovirus exposure and HLA in healthy donors. Use of 60 Vbeta and 13 Jbeta primers characterized the PCR. Per the original data handling: Approximately 11 million of the about 80 million unique TCR beta chains counted in a later analysis were shared. Assay used: immunoSEQ multiplex PCR; TCRdb lists only in-frame clones, some missing. That table supplies the V and J calls and clone size; D and trimming were determined from the DNA. Here the sample spans 100,000 to 150,000 clones, 70% to 80% being singletons. This CDR3 is built from 15 residues. The J segment lost 6 bases and the V segment lost 2 bases, leaving 8 bases of the junction unmatched. Germline V CDR1 and CDR2: MDHEN, SYDVKM.

The chain couples TRBV28 to TRBJ2-7; 9 bases match TRBD1. This TCR derives from a man aged 50 to 59 in good health and CMV-seronegative. Sequencing was carried out using PBMCs. CDR3 protein: CASSLGDRAAGEQYV. In nucleotides, the CDR3 is TGTGCCAGCAGTTTAGGGGACAGGGCTGCCGGCGAGCAGTACGTC.